Listed here is a single T cell receptor beta chain. Antigen specificity is unknown. Only in-frame clones appear in the TCRdb table, and some are missing; sequencing was by immunoSEQ multiplex PCR. Among 5,500 to 8,000 clones listed, about nine tenths were seen once. Germline V gives CDR1 DFQATT, CDR2 SNEGSKA (reference sequence). The CDR3 consists of 11 residues. V was clipped by 4 bases and J by 4 bases, with 7 bases between them. This entry comes from a study of graft-versus-host responses after intestinal transplantation. Study summary: The whole recipient group had anti-thymocyte globulin induction followed by tacrolimus and steroids for around 3 years.

Study-level findings and limits: Early declines in HvG clones that occurred post-transplant were associated with peak circulating GvH clone levels. GvH clones were found in recipient marrow; some appeared first in ileum or blood. Allografts carried high graft-versus-host to host-versus-graft clonal ratios in patients having graft-donor T cell macrochimerism.

The source material was PBMCs, sampled around 80 days after transplant. The clonotype was recovered from a human patient who received an intestinal transplant, so some T cells may come from the graft donor. This sequence joins TRBV20-1 and TRBJ1-1; D ambiguous. The CDR3 nucleotides are TGCAGTGCTACAAGATCCACTGAAGCTTTCTTT. Amino acids: CSATRSTEAFF.